The TCR beta chain described here comes from a study of blood T cell repertoires in COVID-19. The CDR3 loop spans 15 amino acids. In germline, CDR1 is ENHRY, CDR2 SYGVKD. The trim removed 6 bases at V and 7 bases at J, leaving 11 bases unmatched. Original data processing: Researchers report that nucleated cell counts were estimated from reference gene primer amplification. Clones were sequenced by immunoSEQ multiplex PCR, and TCRdb holds only the in-frame ones, with some missing. V, J and clone size derive from that table, while D and trimming were established from the DNA sequence. The table records some 29,000 clones, roughly 90% of them present only once.

Input material: peripheral blood. The chain combines TRBV10-3 with TRBJ1-5; TRBD1 agrees at 8 bases. The clonotype was recovered from a human donor in a cohort sampled during active COVID-19. The CDR3 DNA is TGTGCCATCAGCGAAAGGACAGGGTCTAGACAGCCCCAGCATTTT. Encoded protein: CAISERTGSRQPQHF.